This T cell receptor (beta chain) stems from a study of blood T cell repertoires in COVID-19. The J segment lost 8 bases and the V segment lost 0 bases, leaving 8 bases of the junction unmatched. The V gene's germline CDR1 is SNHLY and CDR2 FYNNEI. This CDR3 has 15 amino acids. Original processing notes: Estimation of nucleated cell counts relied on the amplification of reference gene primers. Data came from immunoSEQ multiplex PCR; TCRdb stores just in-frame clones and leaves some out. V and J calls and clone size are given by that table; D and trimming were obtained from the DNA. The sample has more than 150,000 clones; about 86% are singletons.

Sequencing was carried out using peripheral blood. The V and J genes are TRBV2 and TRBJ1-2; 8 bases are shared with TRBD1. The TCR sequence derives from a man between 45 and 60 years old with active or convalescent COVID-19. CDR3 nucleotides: TGTGCCAGCAGTGAAGCGCTTCAGGGGGCGGGAGGCTACACCTTC. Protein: CASSEALQGAGGYTF.